This T cell receptor beta chain is drawn from a study of OX40 agonist ivuxolimab in advanced cancers. Germline-derived CDR1 and CDR2 are LGHNA and YSLEER. The CDR3 extends over 13 amino acids. V was shortened by 0 bases and J by 6 bases, with 9 bases between the two germline ends. Assay used: immunoSEQ multiplex PCR; TCRdb lists only in-frame clones, some missing. The sample lists some 54,000 clones, about 85% seen once, with around 15% in the top ten. The V and J genes are TRBV4-3 and TRBJ2-7; tentatively, D is TRBD1 or TRBD2 (5 bases each). The sample here was CD4+ or CD8+ T cells sorted from blood, taken in a trial of the OX40 agonist ivuxolimab. The origin of this receptor is an adult with an advanced solid tumor such as melanoma, head and neck, liver or kidney cancer. The CDR3 region is CASSQDGAAEQYF. The CDR3 DNA reads as TGCGCCAGCAGCCAAGACGGGGCGGCCGAGCAGTACTTC.